These 17 T cell receptor beta chains originate from one sample sequenced in a study of regulatory T cells in long-lasting Graves disease. This sample's time point: newly diagnosed GD, antithyroid drugs for less than 3 months. The authors made the TCR library using RNA they extracted from PBMCs. Combining iRepertoire HTBI primers with Arm-PCR of CDR3 regions, the authors built TCR beta libraries. TCRdb reprocessed the multiplex PCR reads with MiXCR, giving one entry per CDR3 protein. The top ten clones hold around 25% of a sample with 450,000 to 650,000 distinct CDR3 sequences, about 16% of them seen once. These data also formed part of another study, on T cells in Graves' hyperthyroidism and ophthalmopathy.

Material: peripheral blood mononuclear cells (PBMCs), obtained at new diagnosis, from a patient treated with antithyroid drugs. These receptors were collected from a woman aged 35-60 years with Graves disease.

The DNA for the CDR3 is TGTGCCGCCCGGGGGGCGCGATACGAGCAGTACTTC. It yields the protein CAARGARYEQYF. The chain couples TRBV6-2 or TRBV6-3 to TRBJ2-7; TRBD2 might be the D (7 bases). Germline V CDR1 and CDR2: MNHEY, SVGEGT. Trimming shortened V by 11 bases and J by 4 bases, and 15 bases separated the two germline ends. The CDR3 is 12 residues long.

Regarding this clonotype: This may be a read error, as it is one base from a much larger clone. The rearrangement joins TRBV20-1 to TRBJ2-5, with 10 positions matching TRBD1. This CDR3 has 13 residues. CDR1 is DFQATT and CDR2 is SNEGSKA in the germline V gene (reference sequence). The CDR3 DNA reads as TGCAGTGCTCGACAGGGGGCTCAAGAGGCCCAGTACTTC. Translation: CSARQGAQEAQYF.

This clonotype appeared many times. The rearrangement joins TRBV12-3 or TRBV12-4 to TRBJ1-5; D gene ambiguous. V was cut by 3 bases and J by 3 bases, with 9 bases left in between. The CDR3 contains 14 residues. CDR3 in amino acids: CASSFSQVNQPQHF. As DNA, the CDR3 is TGTGCCAGCAGTTTTTCGCAGGTCAATCAGCCCCAGCATTTT.

This clonotype has ten or more counts. J is TRBJ2-5 and V is TRBV10-3; possibly TRBD2 for D (6 bases). From germline, CDR1 is ENHRY and CDR2 SYGVKD. Trimming removed 0 bases at V and 0 bases at J, with 11 bases between. The CDR3 has 16 residues. The CDR3 region has the DNA TGTGCCATCAGTGAGTCAGGGACTTCCTACCAAGAGACCCAGTACTTC. It translates to CAISESGTSYQETQYF.

This clonotype was detected many times. Here the CDR3 reads CASSPGSSGRTDTQYF. The CDR3 DNA reads as TGTGCCAGCTCACCGGGCAGCAGCGGGCGCACAGATACGCAGTATTTT. V usage is TRBV18 and J usage is TRBJ2-3; the D gene is possibly TRBD2 (6 bases). The ends were cut back, 3 bases at V and 1 base at J, with 14 bases in the middle. The CDR3 has 16 amino acids. Germline assignment: CDR1 KGHSH and CDR2 LQKENI.

This clonotype was recorded many times. The chain is built from TRBV5-5 and TRBJ2-3; 12 positions match TRBD2. This CDR3 spans 16 amino acids. From germline, CDR1 is SGHKS and CDR2 YYEKEE (reference sequence). The trim removed 3 bases at V and 7 bases at J, leaving 9 bases unmatched. The CDR3 region has the DNA TGTGCCAGCAGCTCTAGCGGGGGGGCCTTGGGAAATACGCAGTATTTT. Translating gives CASSSSGGALGNTQYF.

A few counts support this clonotype. The chain joins TRBV9 to TRBJ2-5, with TRBD1 matching over 11 bases. The V and J ends lost 4 bases and 5 bases, in that order; junction bases with no gene match: 10. The CDR3 totals 16 residues. Germline V gene sequence: CDR1 SGDLS, CDR2 YYNGEE. The CDR3 loop is CASSSPDRGLRETQYF. The CDR3 DNA follows: TGTGCCAGCAGCTCTCCGGACAGGGGGCTTCGGGAGACCCAGTACTTC.

The J gene is TRBJ1-1, the V gene TRBV18; D not resolved. V lost 0 bases, J lost 5 bases, and 16 bases lay in between. Germline CDR1 reads KGHSH; CDR2 reads LQKENI. The CDR3 contains 16 residues. The CDR3 nucleotides read TGTGCCAGCTCACCACCCCATTTGGGGAAATCTACTGAAGCTTTCTTT. Protein sequence: CASSPPHLGKSTEAFF.

This clonotype was detected many times. The chain combines TRBV7-3 with TRBJ1-1; tentatively, D is TRBD1 (5 bases). The CDR3 is made up of 14 amino acids. Per the germline V gene, CDR1 is SGHTA and CDR2 is FQGTGA. V lost 1 base and J lost 2, with 8 bases in between. DNA of the CDR3: TGTGCCAGCAGCTTAAGTGACAGAAACACTGAAGCTTTCTTT. It is translated as CASSLSDRNTEAFF. The full variable domain, its missing parts supplied by reference TRBV7-3 and TRBJ1-1, is GAGVSQTPSNKVTEKGKYVELRCDPISGHTALYWYRQSLGQGPEFLIYFQGTGAADDSGLPNDRFFAVRPEGSVSTLKIQRTERGDSAVYLCASSLSDRNTEAFFGQGTRLTVV.

CDR3 loop: CASSIGDGTQETQYF. The CDR3 bases are TGTGCCAGTAGTATAGGGGACGGGACTCAAGAGACCCAGTACTTC. V usage is TRBV19 and J usage is TRBJ2-5, with D tentatively TRBD2 (6 bases). V lost 1 base, J lost 2 bases, and 11 bases lay in between. This CDR3 has 15 residues. Germline V CDR1 and CDR2: LNHDA, SQIVND (reference sequence).

This clonotype was recorded many times. V gene TRBV7-8 combines with J gene TRBJ2-7; 8 nucleotides align to TRBD1. This CDR3 is built from 14 residues. Germline CDR1 and CDR2: SGHVS and FQNEAQ. V shed 5 bases and J 3 bases; nucleotides not matched to a gene: 6. CDR3 DNA: TGTGCCAGCAGCACTTCGACAGGGGACTACGAGCAGTACTTC. It yields the protein CASSTSTGDYEQYF.

As to this clonotype: At one end, the junction sequence differs from germline, possibly due to a read error. The chain links TRBV7-9 to TRBJ2-1; the D call may be TRBD1 or TRBD2 (6 bases each). CDR3 length: 16 amino acids. Germline loops: CDR1 SEHNR, CDR2 FQNEAQ (reference sequence). The CDR3: CASSSDRRGYYNGQFF. As DNA, the CDR3 is TGTGCCAGCAGCTCTGACAGGAGGGGATATTACAATGGGCAGTTCTTC.

This clonotype came up many times. The V and J genes are TRBV18 and TRBJ2-3; D gene ambiguous. The V gene lost 3 bases and the J gene lost 2 bases, with 12 bases spanning the gap. Germline V lookup: CDR1 KGHSH, CDR2 LQKENI. The CDR3 has 15 residues. This CDR3 reads CASSPRSGHTDTQYF. The CDR3 region has the DNA TGTGCCAGCTCACCCCGGTCCGGGCACACAGATACGCAGTATTTT.

This clonotype was recorded at least ten times. The V and J genes are TRBV5-1 and TRBJ2-1; the D gene is possibly TRBD2 (6 bases). Germline V lookup: CDR1 SGHRS, CDR2 YFSETQ. CDR3 size: 13 residues. V lost 5 bases and J lost 2, with 8 bases in between. The CDR3 here is CASREGTYNEQFF. The CDR3 DNA sequence: TGCGCCAGCAGGGAGGGAACCTACAATGAGCAGTTCTTC.

This clonotype occurred a few times. The rearrangement links TRBV5-5 to TRBJ2-3, with D perhaps matching TRBD2 (5 bases). Germline lookup yields CDR1 SGHKS and CDR2 YYEKEE (reference sequence). The CDR3 extends over 15 amino acids. Trimming pared 2 bases from V and 6 bases from J, leaving 16 bases between. In nucleotides, the CDR3 is TGTGCCAGCAGCTTCTCACGGGCTAGCAGGGATACGCAGTATTTT. Its protein is CASSFSRASRDTQYF.

Only a few counts were recorded for this clonotype. This chain joins TRBV12-3 or TRBV12-4 and TRBJ2-7, with 8 nucleotides matching TRBD1. The CDR3 runs 15 residues. Losses at the gene ends were 0 bases for V and 4 bases for J; bases not matched to a gene: 5. CDR3 nucleotides: TGTGCCAGCAGTTTAGCTCCAGGGGGCAGGTACGAGCAGTACTTC. Its protein product is CASSLAPGGRYEQYF.

This sequence joins TRBV3-1 and TRBJ2-3; possibly TRBD2 for D (5 bases). Deletions cut 6 bases from V and 3 bases from J, with 10 bases between. The CDR3 extends over 13 amino acids. CDR1 and CDR2 from the germline V gene are LGHDT and YNNKEL (reference sequence). This CDR3 reads CASSPWETDTQYF. In DNA form, the CDR3 reads TGTGCCAGCAGTCCATGGGAGACAGATACGCAGTATTTT.